Reported below is one T cell receptor beta chain. TCRdb re-called the 5' RACE reads with MiXCR, one entry per CDR3 protein. This table has hundreds of thousands of distinct CDR3 sequences, around 6% appearing once. This entry belongs to a study of identical twins. The germline V and J ends were trimmed by 5 bases and 5 bases, with 18 bases remaining between them. The CDR3 loop spans 15 amino acids. The chain links TRBV12-3 or TRBV12-4 to TRBJ2-5; TRBD1 might be the D (6 bases). What was sequenced was naive T cells sorted from blood. This clonotype was obtained from a man younger than 35 in good health. The CDR3 sequence is CASSTPTSGVETQYF. The CDR3, as DNA: TGTGCCAGCAGTACACCGACTTCAGGGGTGGAGACCCAGTACTTC.